This T cell receptor (beta chain) was captured in a study of blood T cell repertoires in COVID-19. About the study: The study drew acute and convalescent COVID-19 samples from the United States, Italy and Spain.

In the authors' workflow: The assay estimated nucleated cells by amplifying reference gene primers. Method: immunoSEQ multiplex PCR; TCRdb's copy keeps in-frame clones and lacks some. The V and J calls and the clone size are those of that table, but D and trimming were determined from the DNA. The table has 280,000 or so clones, around 90% seen once. Germline CDR1 is SGHVS and CDR2 is FQNEAQ. The CDR3 is made up of 13 amino acids. V was pared by 5 bases and J by 4 bases, with 2 bases of the junction left unmatched. Sequencing used peripheral blood. This clonotype originated in a man aged 18 to 30 with active or convalescent COVID-19. The chain combines TRBV7-8 with TRBJ1-5; 7 bases match TRBD1. CDR3 bases: TGTGCCAGCAGCACGGGACAGAATCAGCCCCAGCATTTT. Translation: CASSTGQNQPQHF.